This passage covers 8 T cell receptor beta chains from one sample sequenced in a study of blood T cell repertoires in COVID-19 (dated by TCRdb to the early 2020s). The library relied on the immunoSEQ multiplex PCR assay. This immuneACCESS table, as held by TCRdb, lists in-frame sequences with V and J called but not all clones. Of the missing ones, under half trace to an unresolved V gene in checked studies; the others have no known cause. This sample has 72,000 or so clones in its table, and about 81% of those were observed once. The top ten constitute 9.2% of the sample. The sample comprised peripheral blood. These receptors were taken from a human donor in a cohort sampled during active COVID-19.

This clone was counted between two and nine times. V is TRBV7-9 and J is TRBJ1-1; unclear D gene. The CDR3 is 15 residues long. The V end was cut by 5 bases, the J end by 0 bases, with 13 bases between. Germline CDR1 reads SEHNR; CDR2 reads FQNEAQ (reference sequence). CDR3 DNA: TGTGCCAGCAGCCTGAGGAGGGTAATGAACACTGAAGCTTTCTTT. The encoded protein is CASSLRRVMNTEAFF.

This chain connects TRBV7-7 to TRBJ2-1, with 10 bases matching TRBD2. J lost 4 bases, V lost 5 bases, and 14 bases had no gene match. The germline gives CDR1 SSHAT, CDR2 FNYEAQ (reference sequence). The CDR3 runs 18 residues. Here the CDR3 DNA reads TGTGCCAGCAGCCCTGGGCTAGCGGGAGTTGAGGGATACAATGAGCAGTTCTTC. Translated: CASSPGLAGVEGYNEQFF. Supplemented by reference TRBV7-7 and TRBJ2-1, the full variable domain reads GAGVSQSPRYKVTKRGQDVTLRCDPISSHATLYWYQQALGQGPEFLTYFNYEAQPDKSGLPSDRFSAERPEGSISTLTIQRTEQRDSAMYRCASSPGLAGVEGYNEQFFGPGTRLTVL.

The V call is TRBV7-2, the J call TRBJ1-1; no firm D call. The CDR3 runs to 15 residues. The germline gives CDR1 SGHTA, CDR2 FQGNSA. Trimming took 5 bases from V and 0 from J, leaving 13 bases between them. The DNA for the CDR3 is TGTGCCAGCAGCCCTAGAATCGGTTTGAACACTGAAGCTTTCTTT. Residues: CASSPRIGLNTEAFF.

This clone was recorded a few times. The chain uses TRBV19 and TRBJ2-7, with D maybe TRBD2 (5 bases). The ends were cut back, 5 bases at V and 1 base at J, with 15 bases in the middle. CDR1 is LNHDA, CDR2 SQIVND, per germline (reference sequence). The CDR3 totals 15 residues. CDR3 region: CASSSQGRPSYEQYF. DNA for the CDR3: TGTGCCAGTAGTTCTCAAGGGAGACCATCCTACGAGCAGTACTTC. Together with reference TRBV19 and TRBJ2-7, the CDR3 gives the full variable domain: DGGITQSPKYLFRKEGQNVTLSCEQNLNHDAMYWYRQDPGQGLRLIYYSQIVNDFQKGDIAEGYSVSREKKESFPLTVTSAQKNPTAFYLCASSSQGRPSYEQYFGPGTRLTVT.

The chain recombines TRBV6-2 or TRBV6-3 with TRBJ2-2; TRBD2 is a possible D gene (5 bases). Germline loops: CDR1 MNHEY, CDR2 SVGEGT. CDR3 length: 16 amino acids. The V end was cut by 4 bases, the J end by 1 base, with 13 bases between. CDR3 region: CASSSLGVLNTGELFF. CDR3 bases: TGTGCCAGCAGTTCTTTGGGAGTTTTGAACACCGGGGAGCTGTTTTTT.

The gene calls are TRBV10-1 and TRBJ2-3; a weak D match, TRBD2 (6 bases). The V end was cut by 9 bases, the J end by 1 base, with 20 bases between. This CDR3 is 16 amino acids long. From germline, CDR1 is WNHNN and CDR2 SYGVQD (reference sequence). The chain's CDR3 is CARGRSYGDCTDTQYF. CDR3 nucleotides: TGCGCCAGAGGGAGGAGCTACGGAGATTGCACAGATACGCAGTATTTT.

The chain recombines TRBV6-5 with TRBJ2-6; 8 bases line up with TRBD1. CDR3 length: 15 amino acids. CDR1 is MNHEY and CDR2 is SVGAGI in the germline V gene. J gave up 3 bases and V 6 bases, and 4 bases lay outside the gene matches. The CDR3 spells CASSRTGFGANVLTF. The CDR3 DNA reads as TGTGCCAGCAGCCGGACAGGGTTTGGGGCCAACGTCCTGACTTTC.

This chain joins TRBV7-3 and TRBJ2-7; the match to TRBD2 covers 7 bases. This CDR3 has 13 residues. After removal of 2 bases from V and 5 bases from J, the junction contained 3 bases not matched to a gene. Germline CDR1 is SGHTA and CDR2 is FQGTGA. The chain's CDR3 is CASSLSGGHEQYF. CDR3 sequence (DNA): TGTGCCAGCAGCTTATCGGGAGGCCACGAGCAGTACTTC.